The clone carrying this T cell receptor beta chain occurred a few times. What it binds is not known. All of the isolated RNA was reverse transcribed, so expressed TCRB transcripts were sequenced. Naive, central memory and regulatory T cell samples came to a mean of around 3.3 million reads. The method was immunoSEQ multiplex PCR; TCRdb's version includes in-frame clones alone and lacks a portion of them. The sample has about 930,000 clones, roughly a sixth seen once; the top ten hold 0.02% to 0.03%. A sort by CD45RO/CCR7/CD25/CD127/CD95/CD27 yielded CD4+ naive, central memory, regulatory and stem cell-like memory cells. This entry is derived from a study of beta chain features in type 1 diabetes. Study results and caveats: Significant though moderate, a shortening of TCRB CDR3s appeared in all four CD4+ subsets of Type 1 diabetes patients. There was no resolution here of whether HLA type influences TCRB rearrangement.

Between the trimmed V and J ends, which lost 8 bases and 8 bases, there was a span of 16 bases. Germline V lookup: CDR1 SNHLY, CDR2 FYNNEI. The CDR3 is 13 residues long. The source is a woman between 18 and 29 years old in good health. Material for sequencing was naive CD4+ T cells from blood. The gene calls are TRBV2 and TRBJ2-1, with D perhaps TRBD1 or TRBD2 (5 bases each). The CDR3 nucleotides read TGTGCCAGCTGGGGCCTAGCTTACGATGAGCAGTTCTTC. The encoded protein is CASWGLAYDEQFF.